This T cell receptor beta chain is from a study of immune evolution from preneoplasia to lung adenocarcinoma. Study findings and constraints: Later-stage lesions appeared to have more T cells, more diversity, less clonality.

Comment on this clone: The antigen remains unidentified.

Germline assignment: CDR1 SNHLY and CDR2 FYNNEI. This CDR3 has 12 amino acids. V was shortened by 6 bases and J by 5 bases, with 10 bases between the two germline ends. TCRdb's copy holds only in-frame clones and misses some; the assay was immunoSEQ multiplex PCR. The sample lists several thousand clones, 40% to 60% seen once, with 20% to 30% in the top ten. Sample: FFPE normal lung tissue adjacent to the tumor. This clonotype was sampled from a person in their fifties or sixties with lung adenocarcinoma. The chain employs TRBV2 and TRBJ1-1; weak D call: TRBD1 (5 bases). The CDR3 DNA is TGTGCCAGCAGGGCAGGGCAAACTGAAGCTTTCTTT. This translates into CASRAGQTEAFF.